Reported below is one T cell receptor beta chain. The antigen is not known. These data originate in a study of siplizumab effects on memory and regulatory T cells. Findings and caveats of the study: About 75-95% of proliferating CD4+ or CD8+ clones had no assignable naive or memory phenotype. The study found that mappable alloreactive CD4+ clones averaged around 69% Treg-derived with siplizumab and over 25% in controls.

Using immunoSEQ multiplex PCR, the repertoire was profiled, and TCRdb retains in-frame clones only, with some absent. The sample gives 85,000 to 90,000 clones, about nine tenths of which show up once; about 15% is in the top ten. The specimen was CD4+ T cells sorted from blood. The receptor's source is a human donor in good health.

The CDR3 region is CASSLAAGGAYEQYF. The CDR3 DNA reads as TGTGCCAGCAGCTTAGCGGCAGGAGGAGCCTACGAGCAGTACTTC. This chain joins TRBV7-2 and TRBJ2-7, with D possibly matching TRBD2 (5 bases). Trimming cost V 0 bases and J 2 bases, with 11 bases left between them. The CDR3 length is 15 residues. Germline values: CDR1 SGHTA, CDR2 FQGNSA.